A single TCR beta chain is shown here with its context. No antigen is known for it. No much larger clone exists at a distance of one base, and base qualities are not known. Stable Graves' hyperthyroidism was defined as the absence of progression to ophthalmopathy over 18 months of follow-up. Hyperthyroidism patients were newly diagnosed, had a disease duration of under 2 months, and were aged 18 to 65 years. The study excluded patients with uncontrolled infections, other autoimmune diseases, pregnancy or lactation. Diagnoses were established on the basis of clinical symptoms, serum thyroxine and TRAb, thyroid ultrasound, and orbital computed tomography. PBMCs were isolated from about 9.1 ml of fresh peripheral blood by Ficoll-Paque density gradient centrifugation. Trizol reagent was used to extract total RNA, and RNA quality was then checked on an Agilent 2100 Bioanalyzer. This sample was taken from a study of T cells in Graves' hyperthyroidism and ophthalmopathy (dated by TCRdb to 2018 to 2020). With respect to the entire study: Peripheral blood was sampled at the time of initial diagnosis, prior to any treatment. A discovery cohort of approximately 100 patients, 43 with Graves' ophthalmopathy and fewer than 65 with stable Graves' hyperthyroidism, was used to find distinguishing TCR V-J signatures. Prospective prediction of ophthalmopathy was tested in an independent validation cohort consisting of under 20 hyperthyroidism patients and some 15 patients who later progressed to ophthalmopathy. The approximately 100 discovery patients were divided at random into training and test sets in a 7:3 ratio. In over five Graves' hyperthyroidism patients, the study also compared T-cell repertoires from thyroid tissue with T-cell repertoires from blood. After blood sampling, hyperthyroidism patients were treated with methimazole at a starting dose of 30 mg daily, and ophthalmopathy patients were treated with high-dose intravenous methylprednisolone. The paper reports TCR Vbeta CDR3 sequencing of approximately 140 peripheral blood samples: approximately 41 ophthalmopathy, 70 to 85 hyperthyroidism and around 17 progressor patients.

Amplification of TCR beta CDR3 regions was carried out from RNA transcripts. The TCR CDR3 was subjected to a first round of RT-PCR using the HTBI primer set and the Qiagen OneStep RT-PCR kit. Libraries were constructed in a second round of multiplex PCR, after which size selection and purification were performed. The libraries were sequenced on an Illumina HiSeq2000 using paired-end 100 bp reads. Per the authors' processing: SOAPnuke was used to process the raw data, removing reads that contained adapters or uncalled bases, had a mean Phred below 15, or lacked an exact match to the constant primer or identifier. High-quality paired reads were merged with COPE v1.2.5, and unique nucleotide sequences were defined as clonotypes. MiTCR v1.1 was used to align the clonotypes against IMGT TRBV, TRBD and TRBJ reference segments. Only V-J combinations with frequency above 0.0001, covering roughly 99% of repertoires, were analysed. A TCS score was defined as the ratio between F50 (clonal expansion) and ExV (chaos), using BLOSUM62-based TCRdist between CDR3 peptides within each V-J. Welch's t-statistics and random forest reduced 450 to 600 V-J features to 13, which were used in a naive Bayes classifier (R e1071). The public reads were run again by TCRdb, first through fastp at Q25 and then through MiXCR, and only productive beta chains were kept. For every CDR3 protein sequence, its rows merge into one entry that carries the most common genes and DNA. The authors' filters were not applied to this entry. The sample has approximately 590,000 distinct CDR3 sequences on record, around 16% of them singletons. Roughly 6.6% of the sample goes to the ten largest clones.

Overall results and qualifications from the work: Most expanded thyroid clonotypes (frequency above 0.001) were also detected in blood, a finding suggesting that blood repertoires may reflect thyroid immune responses. In validation, the model predicted progression to ophthalmopathy a median of about 5.9 months before onset, with over 60% sensitivity and almost 75% specificity. A model built on a 13 V-J signature distinguished ophthalmopathy from stable hyperthyroidism, reaching around 90% sensitivity and 81.08% specificity in cross-validation and 80%/75% in testing. Sample size was not statistically predetermined, and blinding of investigators to group allocation was not performed.

Via the germline V gene (reference sequence), CDR1 is DFQATT and CDR2 SNEGSKA. There are 15 amino acids in the CDR3, from cysteine to phenylalanine inclusive. Only CDR3 DNA remains: 45 bases, in frame from the first base. Trimming takes 6 bases from V and 1 base from J, and the germline ends sit 16 bases apart. Here the chain combines TRBV20-1 and TRBJ2-1; a tentative D match to TRBD1 spans 6 bases. Source material: blood. The sequence came from a young woman with Graves' hyperthyroidism. The nucleotide sequence is TGCAGTGCCGGACAGCATTTAGGGTCCTACAATGAGCAGTTCTTC. This sequence encodes CSAGQHLGSYNEQFF.